The 16 T cell receptor beta chains listed next were all sequenced from one sample in a study of T cell clonotyping in hematopoietic cell transplantation. Here immunoSEQ multiplex PCR was the method, and the copy in TCRdb shows in-frame clones only, minus some. The sample has 9,000 or so clones; 85% are singletons. Sequencing used PBMCs, obtained 180 days after allogeneic stem cell transplant. These receptor sequences come from a female patient between 25 and 45 years old who had an allogeneic stem cell transplant, so the T cells may come from the graft donor. Some clones in this sample may be carry-over from other donors' samples.

J is TRBJ1-2 and V is TRBV29-1, with D tentatively TRBD1 (5 bases). CDR3 size: 12 residues. Germline assignment: CDR1 SQVTM and CDR2 ANQGSEA. Trimming cost V 5 bases and J 4 bases, with 11 bases left between them. The CDR3 is CSVWEGLYGYTF. The CDR3 coding sequence is TGCAGCGTTTGGGAGGGGCTCTATGGCTACACCTTC.

The gene calls are TRBV5-4 and TRBJ1-2, with D tentatively TRBD1 (5 bases). The CDR3 contains 14 residues. The V end was cut by 2 bases, the J end by 0 bases, with 8 bases between. Germline lookup yields CDR1 SGHNT and CDR2 YYREEE (reference sequence). CDR3 coding DNA: TGTGCCAGCAGCTTAGACAGCGCTAACTATGGCTACACCTTC. Translated, it gives CASSLDSANYGYTF.

The J gene is TRBJ2-7, the V gene TRBV7-9; D is uncertain. CDR3 length: 13 residues. V lost 5 bases and J 0 bases, leaving 8 bases between the germline ends. CDR1 is SEHNR, CDR2 FQNEAQ, per germline (reference sequence). CDR3 nucleotide sequence: TGTGCCAGCAGCCATGGAAACTCCTACGAGCAGTACTTC. As protein: CASSHGNSYEQYF.

This chain uses TRBV11-1 with TRBJ2-1; D remains ambiguous. Trimming pared 1 base from V and 5 bases from J, leaving 6 bases between. This CDR3 comprises 13 residues. Looked up from germline, CDR1 is SGHAT and CDR2 is FQDESV (reference sequence). The CDR3 nucleotides read TGTGCCAGCAGCTTAGGCCATAACAATGAGCAGTTCTTC. Amino acids: CASSLGHNNEQFF.

The chain recombines TRBV19 with TRBJ2-5, with D perhaps matching TRBD2 (5 bases). CDR3 length: 12 residues. V lost 5 bases, J lost 2 bases, and 6 bases lay in between. The germline gives CDR1 LNHDA, CDR2 SQIVND (reference sequence). CDR3 sequence reads: CASSRGQETQYF. Written as DNA, the CDR3 is TGTGCCAGTAGTCGGGGACAAGAGACCCAGTACTTC.

The chain couples TRBV7-2 to TRBJ2-3; no firm D call. This CDR3 is built from 13 residues. With 5 bases removed from V and 5 bases from J, the gap between germline ends came to 11 bases. Germline assignment: CDR1 SGHTA and CDR2 FQGNSA. The CDR3 loop reads CASSPFGVDTQYF. The DNA of the CDR3 is TGTGCCAGCAGCCCCTTTGGGGTAGATACGCAGTATTTT.

This clone was recorded once. This chain uses TRBV28 with TRBJ1-2; D is unresolved. V lost 2 bases to trimming and J lost 4 bases, with 11 bases between them. The V gene's germline CDR1 is MDHEN and CDR2 SYDVKM. The CDR3 is made up of 14 amino acids. The CDR3 DNA is TGTGCCAGCAGTTTAGCGGCCAACCTCTATGGCTACACCTTC. It is translated as CASSLAANLYGYTF.

The J gene is TRBJ2-1, the V gene TRBV7-3, with D uncertain. CDR1 SGHTA and CDR2 FQGTGA come from the germline V gene. Trimming left V 2 bases short and J 1 base short, with 9 bases between. The CDR3 runs 15 residues. The CDR3: CASSLDRVSYNEQFF. For the CDR3, the DNA is TGTGCCAGCAGCTTAGACCGGGTATCCTACAATGAGCAGTTCTTC.

In this sample, this clone turned up once. The chain carries TRBV6-1 and TRBJ2-3, with D tentatively TRBD1 (6 bases). This CDR3 is 15 amino acids long. Germline loops: CDR1 MNHNS, CDR2 SASEGT. Trimming cost V 10 bases and J 0 bases, with 17 bases left between them. The DNA of the CDR3 is TGTGCCACAGACCGGGACATCACTAGCACAGATACGCAGTATTTT. Protein: CATDRDITSTDTQYF.

About this clone: One end of the junction varies from germline; a read error may be responsible. This chain links TRBV7-7 with TRBJ2-2, with TRBD2 matching 9 bases. This CDR3 spans 16 amino acids. The germline V gene has CDR1 SSHAT and CDR2 FNYEAQ (reference sequence). CDR3 coding DNA: TGTGCTAGCAGCCCGCAGACTAGCGGAAACACCGGGGAGCTGTTTTTT. This translates into CASSPQTSGNTGELFF.

The chain combines TRBV4-3 with TRBJ1-6; D uncertain. CDR3 length equals 13 residues. Germline V CDR1 and CDR2: LGHNA, YSLEER. Trimming left V 6 bases short and J 6 bases short, with 9 bases between. The CDR3 sequence is CASSGPGNSPLHF. The DNA of the CDR3 is TGCGCCAGCAGTGGGCCCGGTAATTCACCCCTCCACTTT.

This clone was detected only once. The chain employs TRBV11-2 and TRBJ2-5; 7 bases line up with TRBD2. Germline CDR1 SGHAT, CDR2 FQNNGV. There are 13 residues in the CDR3. V shed 4 bases and J 5 bases; nucleotides not matched to a gene: 4. The CDR3 DNA reads as TGTGCCAGCAGCTCAGGACTAGGGGAGACCCAGTACTTC. It yields the protein CASSSGLGETQYF. The whole variable domain, filled in from reference TRBV11-2 and TRBJ2-5, reads EAGVAQSPRYKIIEKRQSVAFWCNPISGHATLYWYQQILGQGPKLLIQFQNNGVVDDSQLPKDRFSAERLKGVDSTLKIQPAKLEDSAVYLCASSSGLGETQYFGPGTRLLVL.

This chain uses TRBV6-1 with TRBJ2-7, with D unclear. CDR3 length: 14 residues. V was cut by 3 bases and J by 5 bases, with 14 bases left in between. From germline, CDR1 is MNHNS and CDR2 SASEGT. CDR3 sequence reads: CASSDPGLYNEQYF. CDR3 nucleotides: TGTGCCAGCAGTGACCCGGGCCTCTACAACGAGCAGTACTTC.

The gene calls are TRBV6-4 and TRBJ1-6, with D possibly matching TRBD1 (5 bases). Trimming took off 6 bases at V and 6 bases at J, with 12 bases between the two ends. CDR3 length: 14 amino acids. Germline V gene sequence: CDR1 MRHNA, CDR2 SNTAGT. The CDR3 is CASRQGVSNSPLHF. Written as DNA, the CDR3 is TGTGCCAGCAGGCAGGGTGTGAGTAATTCACCCCTCCACTTT.

The CDR3 protein is CASSLEVGRRGGADTQYF. The CDR3 nucleotides are TGTGCCAGCAGCTTAGAGGTGGGACGTCGCGGGGGGGCAGATACGCAGTATTTT. The rearrangement uses TRBV11-1 and TRBJ2-3; 9 positions match TRBD2. Germline CDR1 reads SGHAT; CDR2 reads FQDESV (reference sequence). This CDR3 comprises 18 residues. The junction had 12 bases not matched to a gene; V was cut back by 1 base and J by 4 bases. The complete variable domain, with remaining parts taken from reference TRBV11-1 and TRBJ2-3, reads EAEVAQSPRYKITEKSQAVAFWCDPISGHATLYWYRQILGQGPELLVQFQDESVVDDSQLPKDRFSAERLKGVDSTLKIQPAELGDSAMYLCASSLEVGRRGGADTQYFGPGTRLTVL.

The chain uses TRBV9 and TRBJ2-2; D unresolved. CDR1 and CDR2 (germline): SGDLS, YYNGEE. V dropped 5 bases and J dropped 0 bases, with 8 bases sitting between them. The CDR3 extends over 14 amino acids. For the CDR3, the DNA is TGTGCCAGCAGTGCCGGAACGAACACCGGGGAGCTGTTTTTT. Translating it yields CASSAGTNTGELFF.